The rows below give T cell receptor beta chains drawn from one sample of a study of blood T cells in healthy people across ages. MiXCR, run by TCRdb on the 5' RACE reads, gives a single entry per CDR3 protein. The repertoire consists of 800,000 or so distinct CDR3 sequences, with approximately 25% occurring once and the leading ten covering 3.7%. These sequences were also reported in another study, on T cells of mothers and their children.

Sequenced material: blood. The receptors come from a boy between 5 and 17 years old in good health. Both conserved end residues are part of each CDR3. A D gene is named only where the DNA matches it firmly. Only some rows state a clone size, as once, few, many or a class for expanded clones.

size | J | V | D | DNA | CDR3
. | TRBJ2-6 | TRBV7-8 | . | TGTGCCAGCAGCCATTCCGAGACACTGACTGGGGCCAACGTCCTGACTTTC | CASSHSETLTGANVLTF
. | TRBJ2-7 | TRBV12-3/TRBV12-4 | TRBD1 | TGTGCCAGCAGTGTCCGACAGGGGGCTACCTACGAGCAGTACTTC | CASSVRQGATYEQYF
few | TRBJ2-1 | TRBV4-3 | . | TGCGCCAGCAGCCAAGATAGTCGGAGGTACAATGAGCAGTTCTTC | CASSQDSRRYNEQFF
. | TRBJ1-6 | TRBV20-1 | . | TGCAGTGCTAGAGATCGGAGCCAATCACCCCTCCACTTT | CSARDRSQSPLHF
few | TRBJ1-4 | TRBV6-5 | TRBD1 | TGTGCCAGCAGTTATCCCCCGGACAGGGGGCTTGGTGGGGAAAAACTGTTTTTT | CASSYPPDRGLGGEKLFF
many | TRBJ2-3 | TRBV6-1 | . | TGTGCCAGCAGTGGAGGAGATACGCAGTATTTT | CASSGGDTQYF
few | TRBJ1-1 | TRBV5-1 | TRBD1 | TGCGCCAGCAGCTTGGTGGGACAGTCGAACACTGAAGCTTTCTTT | CASSLVGQSNTEAFF
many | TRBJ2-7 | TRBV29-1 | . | TGCAGCGTTGAAGTGGTTTTGGGCGAGCAGTACTTC | CSVEVVLGEQYF
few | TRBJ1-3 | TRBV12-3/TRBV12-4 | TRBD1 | TGTGCCAGCAGCATTGACAGGGGGGCAAACACCATATATTTT | CASSIDRGANTIYF
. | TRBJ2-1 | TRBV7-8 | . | TGTGCCAGCAGCTTAGGGGCAGACAGTTATGAGCAGTTCTTC | CASSLGADSYEQFF
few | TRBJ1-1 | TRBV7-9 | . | TGTGCCAGCTCCGCCCCGAGGGGCACTGAAGCTTTCTTT | CASSAPRGTEAFF
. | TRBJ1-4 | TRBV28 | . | TGTGCCAGCAGTTTCCCAGGGGTCCTAACAACTAATGAAAAACTGTTTTTT | CASSFPGVLTTNEKLFF
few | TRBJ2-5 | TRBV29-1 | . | TGCAGCGTTGTGGGTAGGAGGGAGACCCAGTACTTC | CSVVGRRETQYF
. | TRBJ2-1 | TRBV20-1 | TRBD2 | TGCAGTGCTACGACCCTAGCGGGGGAGTACAATGAGCAGTTCTTC | CSATTLAGEYNEQFF
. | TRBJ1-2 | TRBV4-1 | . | TGCGCCAGCAGCCAAGTGGCGGGGGCTAACTATGGCTACACCTTC | CASSQVAGANYGYTF
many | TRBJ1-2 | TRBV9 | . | TGTGCCAGCAGCGGAGAGAAATGGGGAGCTAACTATGGCTACACCTTC | CASSGEKWGANYGYTF
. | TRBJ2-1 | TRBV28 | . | TGTGCCAGCACGTTTGGGAAGGAAATTGGCAATGAGCAGTTCTTC | CASTFGKEIGNEQFF
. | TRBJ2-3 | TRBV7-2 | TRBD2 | TGTGCCAGCAGCTTAGACTTGCAGCGGGGGCAAGATACGCAGTATTTT | CASSLDLQRGQDTQYF
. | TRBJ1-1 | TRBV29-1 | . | TGCAGCGTTCCTGAAGCTTTCTTT | CSVPEAFF
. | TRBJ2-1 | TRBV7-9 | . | TGTGCCAGCAGCTCGAAGCCCTTGCCGGACAATGAGCAGTTCTTC | CASSSKPLPDNEQFF
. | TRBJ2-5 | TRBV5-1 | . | TGCGCCAGCAGCTTGGACCAAGAGACCCAGTCCTTC | CASSLDQETQSF
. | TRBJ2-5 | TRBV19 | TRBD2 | TGTGCCAGTAGTTCCGGGACTAGCTTGGAGACCCAGTACTTC | CASSSGTSLETQYF
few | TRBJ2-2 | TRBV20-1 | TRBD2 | TGCAGTGCTAGAGATGCTAGCGGGAGGCACATGAACACCGGGGAGCTGTTTTTT | CSARDASGRHMNTGELFF
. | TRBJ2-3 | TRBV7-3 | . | TGTGCCAGCAGCTTAAGTCTAGCCGAAGATACGCAGTATTTT | CASSLSLAEDTQYF
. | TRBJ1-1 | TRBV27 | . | TGTGCCAGCACTTCGGCAGGGGTAATGAACACTGAAGCTTTCTTT | CASTSAGVMNTEAFF
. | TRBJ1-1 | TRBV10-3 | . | TGTGCCATCAGTGGAAGGGAGAACACTGAAGCTTTCTTT | CAISGRENTEAFF
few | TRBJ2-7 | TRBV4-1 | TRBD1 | TGCGCCAGCAGCCAAGACTTGATACAGGGGGCATCAAACGAGCAGTACTTC | CASSQDLIQGASNEQYF
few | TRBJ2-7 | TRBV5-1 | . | TGCGCCAGCAGCTTGGGGTTTGTAGGTGGGGGAACCGAGCAGTACTTC | CASSLGFVGGGTEQYF
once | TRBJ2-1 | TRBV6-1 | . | TGTGCCAGCAGCGGACCGGGTCCGGGGAATGAGCAGTTCTTC | CASSGPGPGNEQFF
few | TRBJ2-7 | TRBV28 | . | TGTGCCAGCAGTTCCCCGGACTCTAGGGAGCAGTACTTC | CASSSPDSREQYF
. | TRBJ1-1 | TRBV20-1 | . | TGCAGTGCTAGTTCGGGAGGCGACACTGAAGCTTTCTTT | CSASSGGDTEAFF